The 31 T cell receptor beta chains below come from one sample, sequenced in a study of blood T cell repertoires in COVID-19. Sequenced by immunoSEQ multiplex PCR; TCRdb stores in-frame clones only, minus some. The sample holds more than 100,000 clones; roughly 84% are singletons and the top ten take under 1.5%. The specimen was peripheral blood. These receptors were collected from a man between 60 and 70 years old with acute or convalescent COVID-19.

The chain has TRBV24-1 and TRBJ2-3; D possibly corresponds to TRBD2 (6 bases). CDR3 size: 14 residues. The germline V gene encodes CDR1 KGHDR and CDR2 SFDVKD. With 1 base removed from V and 6 bases from J, the gap between germline ends came to 10 bases. The CDR3 nucleotides read TGTGCCACCAGTGATTTCGCTAGCGTGGATACGCAGTATTTT. Protein sequence: CATSDFASVDTQYF.

Note on this clone: This same CDR3 is encoded by further DNA sequences in the sample. The V gene is TRBV12-3 or TRBV12-4, the J gene TRBJ1-3; D gene uncertain. Trimming stripped 4 bases from V and 0 bases from J, with 4 bases between. This CDR3 has 13 residues. The CDR3 coding sequence is TGTGCCAGCAGTTCCTCCTCTGGAAACACCATATATTTT. Its protein is CASSSSSGNTIYF.

The J gene is TRBJ2-1, the V gene TRBV28, with D possibly being TRBD2 (7 bases). Germline CDR1 reads MDHEN; CDR2 reads SYDVKM. This CDR3 has 15 residues. V was pared by 8 bases and J by 8 bases, with 22 bases between. CDR3 sequence (DNA): TGTGCCAGCGGGGTGGCGGGGGCGAGTAAGTATGAGCAGTTCTTC. Translated: CASGVAGASKYEQFF.

The genes are TRBV5-1 and TRBJ1-4, with D possibly TRBD1 on 5 matching bases. This CDR3 has 15 amino acids. V lost 4 bases, J lost 8 bases, and 18 bases lay in between. CDR1 and CDR2 from the germline V gene are SGHRS and YFSETQ. The CDR3 loop reads CASSPGNPGREKLFF. The DNA of the CDR3 is TGCGCCAGCAGCCCAGGGAACCCGGGGAGGGAAAAACTGTTTTTT.

This sequence joins TRBV5-6 and TRBJ2-1, with a tentative D call TRBD2 (5 bases). The V and J ends lost 4 bases and 4 bases respectively, with 9 bases between them. The CDR3 contains 13 residues. CDR1 and CDR2 (germline): SGHDT, YYEEEE. DNA of the CDR3: TGTGCCAGCAGCCCCACGGGGTACAATGAGCAGTTCTTC. Amino acid sequence: CASSPTGYNEQFF. The complete variable domain, with remaining parts taken from reference TRBV5-6 and TRBJ2-1, reads DAGVTQSPTHLIKTRGQQVTLRCSPKSGHDTVSWYQQALGQGPQFIFQYYEEEERQRGNFPDRFSGHQFPNYSSELNVNALLLGDSALYLCASSPTGYNEQFFGPGTRLTVL.

The V call is TRBV3-1 (or the pseudogene TRBV3-2), the J call TRBJ2-3; unclear D gene. This CDR3 comprises 14 residues. Germline V lookup: CDR1 LGHDT, CDR2 YNNKEL (reference sequence). Deletions cut 2 bases from V and 0 bases from J, with 6 bases between. CDR3 coding DNA: TGTGCCAGCAGCCAAATGCGAAGCACAGATACGCAGTATTTT. Protein product: CASSQMRSTDTQYF.

CDR3 bases: TGTGCCTGGAGTGTTTGGGGGGGATCAGATACGCAGTATTTT. Residues: CAWSVWGGSDTQYF. V and J are TRBV30 and TRBJ2-3; TRBD2 aligns across 7 bases. The CDR3 consists of 14 residues. Unmatched junction bases numbered 4, after V lost 0 bases and J lost 4 bases. The germline gives CDR1 GTSNPN, CDR2 SVGIG (reference sequence).

This clone was counted a single time. This CDR3 is CATSDFPNQPQHF. CDR3 DNA: TGTGCCACCAGTGATTTCCCAAATCAGCCCCAGCATTTT. The chain employs TRBV24-1 and TRBJ1-5; no firm D call. From germline, CDR1 is KGHDR and CDR2 SFDVKD. The CDR3 runs to 13 residues. V shed 1 base and J shed 4 bases, with 4 bases lying between them.

V is TRBV28 and J is TRBJ1-2; D is possibly TRBD1 (6 bases). V was pared by 7 bases and J by 6 bases, with 18 bases between. Germline CDR1 MDHEN, CDR2 SYDVKM. This CDR3 comprises 14 residues. CDR3 protein: CASTGQSYFHGYTF. As DNA, the CDR3 is TGTGCCAGCACGGGACAAAGCTATTTTCATGGCTACACCTTC.

The chain links TRBV14 to TRBJ1-4; D is ambiguous. Per germline, CDR1 SGHDN and CDR2 FVKESK. This CDR3 is built from 15 residues. The V and J ends lost 4 bases and 4 bases respectively, with 13 bases between them. The DNA for the CDR3 is TGTGCCAGCAGCCCCCAAGACCGGGGTAATGAAAAACTGTTTTTT. It codes for CASSPQDRGNEKLFF.

The V and J genes are TRBV3-1 (or the pseudogene TRBV3-2) and TRBJ2-5; 7 nucleotides line up with TRBD1. Germline V gene data show CDR1 as LGHDT and CDR2 as YNNKEL (reference sequence). This CDR3 is 15 amino acids long. The V gene end was trimmed by 4 bases and the J gene end by 3 bases; junction bases not matched to a gene: 8. CDR3 amino acids: CASSLQGELKETQYF. The CDR3 DNA sequence: TGTGCCAGCAGCCTCCAGGGGGAGCTCAAAGAGACCCAGTACTTC.

This rearrangement joins TRBV5-4 to TRBJ2-2, with TRBD1 matching 9 bases. The V gene end was trimmed by 0 bases and the J gene end by 5 bases; junction bases not matched to a gene: 8. This CDR3 contains 17 residues. Germline values: CDR1 SGHNT, CDR2 YYREEE (reference sequence). CDR3: CASSLEPGQGLTGELFF. The CDR3 DNA follows: TGTGCCAGCAGCTTGGAGCCGGGACAGGGATTAACCGGGGAGCTGTTTTTT.

The chain couples TRBV10-1 to TRBJ2-7; 8 bases are a match to TRBD1. In germline, CDR1 is WNHNN, CDR2 SYGVQD (reference sequence). The CDR3 covers 15 residues. Trimming removed 0 bases from V and 5 bases from J; junction bases left unmatched: 6. CDR3 protein: CASSESRTGRNEQYF. Here the CDR3 DNA reads TGCGCCAGCAGTGAGTCCCGGACAGGGAGGAACGAGCAGTACTTC.

V gene TRBV9 combines with J gene TRBJ1-2, with TRBD1 identical over 11 bases. CDR1 and CDR2 (germline): SGDLS, YYNGEE. The CDR3 runs 13 residues. V lost 5 bases and J lost 8; bases outside the gene matches: 5. The CDR3 DNA reads as TGTGCCAGCAGTGGGGACAGGGGGAAAGGCTACACCTTC. It translates to CASSGDRGKGYTF.

The chain joins TRBV10-3 to TRBJ2-3, with D perhaps TRBD1 (6 bases). This CDR3 is built from 15 residues. Germline CDR1 ENHRY, CDR2 SYGVKD. Between the trimmed V and J ends, which lost 5 bases and 6 bases, there was a span of 18 bases. The CDR3 region is CAISTQGNAMDTQYF. The CDR3 DNA sequence: TGTGCCATCAGTACCCAGGGGAATGCGATGGATACGCAGTATTTT.

The V gene is TRBV11-1, the J gene TRBJ2-3; 9 bases fit TRBD1. The CDR3 extends over 15 amino acids. V dropped 1 base and J dropped 4; count of bases not matched to a gene: 3. The germline CDR1 and CDR2 sequences are SGHAT and FQDESV (reference sequence). DNA for the CDR3: TGTGCCAGCAGCTTAGTATGGGACAGGGCAGATACGCAGTATTTT. Its protein is CASSLVWDRADTQYF.

The chain carries TRBV19 and TRBJ2-3; 11 nucleotides agree with TRBD2. This CDR3 spans 16 amino acids. The V segment lost 5 bases and the J segment 6 bases; nucleotides outside the gene matches: 10. Per germline, CDR1 LNHDA and CDR2 SQIVND (reference sequence). CDR3 region: CASSFYRLAGRDTQYF. The CDR3 DNA sequence: TGTGCCAGTAGTTTTTACAGACTAGCGGGGAGGGATACGCAGTATTTT.

The V and J genes are TRBV14 and TRBJ2-5; no firm D call. The CDR3 sequence is 16 residues long. Trimming took 4 bases from V and 4 from J, leaving 19 bases between them. Germline V gives CDR1 SGHDN, CDR2 FVKESK. The CDR3 DNA reads TGTGCCAGCAGCCCCCTTAGTTCAACCTCCCCAGAGACCCAGTACTTC. Protein sequence: CASSPLSSTSPETQYF.

The chain combines TRBV30 with TRBJ2-1; a weak D match, TRBD1 (5 bases). Germline V gene lookup returns CDR1 GTSNPN and CDR2 SVGIG (reference sequence). The length of the CDR3 is 17 residues. Trimming shortened V by 0 bases and J by 0 bases, and 15 bases separated the two germline ends. CDR3 nucleotides: TGTGCCTGGAGTGTAGGACGGACAACTCTCTCCTACAATGAGCAGTTCTTC. This sequence encodes CAWSVGRTTLSYNEQFF.

V is TRBV20-1 and J is TRBJ1-5, with D possibly matching TRBD1 (5 bases). V lost 3 bases to trimming and J lost 5 bases, with 11 bases between them. This CDR3 contains 13 residues. Per germline, CDR1 DFQATT and CDR2 SNEGSKA (reference sequence). CDR3 sequence (DNA): TGCAGTGCTAGTCCGGCAGGGCATCAGCCCCAGCATTTT. It translates to CSASPAGHQPQHF.

J is TRBJ2-1 and V is TRBV5-1, with 8 bases aligning to TRBD1. CDR3 length: 15 residues. Unmatched junction bases numbered 6, after V lost 2 bases and J lost 5 bases. Germline CDR1 SGHRS, CDR2 YFSETQ. CDR3 sequence (DNA): TGCGCCAGCAGCTTAAGGACAGGGAGCAACAATGAGCAGTTCTTC. It translates to CASSLRTGSNNEQFF.

The chain joins TRBV6-5 to TRBJ2-3, with TRBD1 matching over 8 bases. Germline-derived CDR1 and CDR2 are MNHEY and SVGAGI. V lost 4 bases and J lost 1; bases outside the gene matches: 1. The CDR3 runs 14 residues. The CDR3 spells CASSFRGRTDTQYF. CDR3 coding DNA: TGTGCCAGCAGTTTCAGGGGGCGCACAGATACGCAGTATTTT.

This clone was observed a handful of times. V is TRBV5-1 and J is TRBJ2-2; D might be TRBD2 (6 bases). Per the germline V gene, CDR1 is SGHRS and CDR2 is YFSETQ. The length of the CDR3 is 14 residues. V lost 1 base and J 5 bases, leaving 9 bases between the germline ends. The CDR3 nucleotides are TGCGCCAGCAGCTTGAGGGCGGGGACCGGGGAGCTGTTTTTT. Translation gives CASSLRAGTGELFF.

The chain recombines TRBV10-3 with TRBJ2-7; 8 nucleotides match TRBD1. The CDR3 covers 14 residues. From germline, CDR1 is ENHRY and CDR2 SYGVKD. V lost 7 bases to trimming and J lost 6 bases; unmatched junction nucleotides: 11. The CDR3 nucleotides read TGTGCCATCACCCGGGCAGGGGGCGCGTCCGAGCAGTACTTC. This codes for CAITRAGGASEQYF.

The rearrangement links TRBV6-5 to TRBJ1-1; 7 nucleotides match TRBD1. Germline trimming cut 11 bases from V and 0 bases from J; bases unmatched to any gene: 3. Germline V lookup: CDR1 MNHEY, CDR2 SVGAGI. This CDR3 contains 12 residues. CDR3 nucleotides: TGTGCCGCCCAGGGGGTGAACACTGAAGCTTTCTTT. Residues: CAAQGVNTEAFF.

This clone has just a few counts. This chain connects TRBV5-4 to TRBJ1-2; 7 nucleotides match TRBD1. The J segment lost 1 base and the V segment lost 0 bases, leaving 6 bases of the junction unmatched. From germline, CDR1 is SGHNT and CDR2 YYREEE (reference sequence). The CDR3 is 16 amino acids. The CDR3 reads CASSLGSGGYNYGYTF. The CDR3 coding sequence is TGTGCCAGCAGCTTGGGGTCAGGGGGATATAACTATGGCTACACCTTC.

This chain connects TRBV5-1 to TRBJ2-7; the match to TRBD2 covers 10 bases. This CDR3 region has 15 residues. V dropped 2 bases and J dropped 6; count of bases not matched to a gene: 8. From germline, CDR1 is SGHRS and CDR2 YFSETQ. CDR3 nucleotides: TGCGCCAGCAGCTTAAGGCAAGCGGGGGGGCCCGAGCAGTACTTC. Amino acids: CASSLRQAGGPEQYF.

The chain recombines TRBV28 with TRBJ1-2; D remains unclear. Germline CDR1 and CDR2: MDHEN and SYDVKM. CDR3 length equals 12 residues. V lost 7 bases, J lost 5 bases, and 11 bases lay in between. The CDR3 DNA reads as TGTGCCAGCAATACAGAACCGTATGGCTACACCTTC. This encodes CASNTEPYGYTF.

The chain carries TRBV10-3 and TRBJ2-7, with 9 positions matching TRBD1. This CDR3 is 13 amino acids long. From germline, CDR1 is ENHRY and CDR2 SYGVKD. With V trimmed by 6 bases and J by 5 bases, 5 bases remained unmatched. CDR3 protein: CAISRDRVDEQYF. The CDR3 coding sequence is TGTGCCATCAGCCGGGACAGGGTCGACGAGCAGTACTTC.

The count of this clone is one. This rearrangement joins TRBV24-1 to TRBJ1-1; perhaps TRBD1 as D (5 bases). This CDR3 region has 15 residues. The germline V gene encodes CDR1 KGHDR and CDR2 SFDVKD. The germline V and J ends were trimmed by 3 bases and 2 bases, with 12 bases remaining between them. The CDR3 bases are TGTGCCACCAGTGATCCCCCCAGGGATAACACTGAAGCTTTCTTT. This sequence encodes CATSDPPRDNTEAFF.

This chain uses TRBV5-1 with TRBJ1-2, with 7 bases that match TRBD1. With V trimmed by 2 bases and J by 9 bases, 13 bases remained unmatched. This CDR3 spans 15 amino acids. Germline V CDR1 and CDR2: SGHRS, YFSETQ. The CDR3 DNA follows: TGCGCCAGCAGCTTCTCCCACGACAGACAGGGAAGCTACACCTTC. Its translation: CASSFSHDRQGSYTF.